Below are 26 T cell receptor beta chains sequenced from a single sample in a study of T cells in Graves' hyperthyroidism and ophthalmopathy. TCR beta CDR3 sequences were amplified from RNA transcripts. The HTBI primer set was used in a first-round RT-PCR of the TCR CDR3. TCRdb re-derived calls from the multiplex PCR reads in MiXCR, one entry per CDR3 protein. This table has 350,000 to 400,000 distinct CDR3 sequences, 15% appearing once. The sample was blood. The origin of the receptors is a woman aged 30 to 39 with Graves' hyperthyroidism.

The chain joins TRBV10-1 to TRBJ1-5; D is undetermined. V was cut by 2 bases and J by 9 bases, with 8 bases left in between. The CDR3 contains 12 residues. Germline CDR1 reads WNHNN; CDR2 reads SYGVQD (reference sequence). The CDR3 bases are TGCGCCAGCAGTGAGGGCGCCTTGCCCCAGCATTTT. Translated: CASSEGALPQHF.

This clonotype was observed a handful of times. V and J are TRBV19 and TRBJ1-1, with D perhaps TRBD1 (5 bases). Germline V gives CDR1 LNHDA, CDR2 SQIVND (reference sequence). The V end lost 2 bases, the J end lost 4 bases, and 14 bases lay between the germline ends. The CDR3 has 15 amino acids. Here the CDR3 DNA reads TGTGCCAGTAGTATAAGACCACGGGGCGGCACTGAAGCTTTCTTT. Amino acids: CASSIRPRGGTEAFF.

The table lists this clonotype with many counts. The chain is built from TRBV6-1 and TRBJ2-5; D is undetermined. The CDR3 totals 12 residues. V was shortened by 6 bases and J by 3 bases, with 8 bases between the two germline ends. The V gene's germline CDR1 is MNHNS and CDR2 SASEGT. The DNA for the CDR3 is TGTGCCAGCAGACCTGGGAAAGAGACCCAGTACTTC. This translates into CASRPGKETQYF.

In its sample, this clonotype was seen many times. The chain is built from TRBV28 and TRBJ1-5; D is possibly TRBD1 (6 bases). The V end was cut by 6 bases, the J end by 0 bases, with 21 bases between. Germline CDR1 is MDHEN and CDR2 is SYDVKM. The CDR3 covers 18 residues. The CDR3 protein is CASRIGLGGASSNQPQHF. The CDR3 DNA sequence: TGTGCCAGCAGAATTGGGCTCGGGGGGGCGAGTAGCAATCAGCCCCAGCATTTT.

The chain couples TRBV30 to TRBJ2-5; D remains unclear. The V and J ends lost 4 bases and 7 bases respectively, with 16 bases between them. The CDR3 length is 13 residues. From germline, CDR1 is GTSNPN and CDR2 SVGIG (reference sequence). CDR3 residues: CAWNGGLYGTQYF. For the CDR3, the DNA is TGTGCCTGGAACGGCGGTTTGTACGGGACCCAGTACTTC.

Regarding this clonotype: At one end, the junction sequence differs from germline, possibly due to a read error. The chain links TRBV28 to TRBJ2-1, with D perhaps TRBD2 (6 bases). The CDR3 sequence is 16 residues long. In germline, CDR1 is MDHEN, CDR2 SYDVKM. CDR3 bases: TGTGCCTGCAGTTTATTAGCGGCGAGCTCCTACAATGAGCAGTTCTTC. Protein sequence: CACSLLAASSYNEQFF.

V usage is TRBV4-2 and J usage is TRBJ2-1; 8 bases map to TRBD2. CDR1 and CDR2 (germline): LGHNA, YNFKEQ. The CDR3 is 15 residues long. With 0 bases clipped from V and 10 bases from J, the junction kept 8 bases outside the gene matches. The CDR3 sequence is CASSQETGRAREQFF. The DNA for the CDR3 is TGTGCCAGCAGCCAAGAGACCGGGAGGGCTAGAGAGCAGTTCTTC.

The chain uses TRBV6-5 and TRBJ2-3; 9 bases are shared with TRBD2. V gave up 0 bases and J gave up 0 bases; unmatched junction bases: 10. Germline V gene lookup returns CDR1 MNHEY and CDR2 SVGAGI. The CDR3 totals 19 residues. CDR3 residues: CASSYSILAGVGSTDTQYF. DNA for the CDR3: TGTGCCAGCAGTTACTCGATACTAGCGGGTGTAGGGAGCACAGATACGCAGTATTTT.

Concerning this clonotype itself: The conserved phenylalanine or tryptophan is not found at the CDR3 terminus, so this likely reflects a read error. This sequence joins TRBV24-1 and TRBJ2-1, with 9 bases that match TRBD2. This CDR3 has 16 amino acids. V shed 2 bases, J shed 3 bases, and the junction held 4 bases outside the gene matches. Germline V gives CDR1 KGHDR, CDR2 SFDVKD. The chain's CDR3 is CATSDYVAGVYNEQFL. Here the CDR3 DNA reads TGTGCCACCAGTGATTATGTAGCGGGAGTCTACAATGAGCAGTTCCTC.

This chain joins TRBV3-1 and TRBJ1-2, with 7 bases lining up with TRBD1. CDR1 LGHDT and CDR2 YNNKEL come from the germline V gene (reference sequence). This CDR3 has 12 amino acids. V lost 10 bases and J lost 3; bases outside the gene matches: 5. The CDR3 sequence is CAIRQGDYGYTF. The CDR3 DNA follows: TGTGCCATACGACAGGGAGACTATGGCTACACCTTC.

This clonotype was counted ten times or more. The CDR3 region is CASSLRTREGEQYF. CDR3 bases: TGTGCCAGCAGTTTAAGGACCAGGGAAGGCGAGCAGTACTTC. This chain connects TRBV27 to TRBJ2-7; TRBD1 might be the D (5 bases). The CDR3 runs 14 residues. The germline gives CDR1 MNHEY, CDR2 SMNVEV (reference sequence). Trimming stripped 2 bases from V and 6 bases from J, with 14 bases between.

V gene TRBV20-1 combines with J gene TRBJ2-2; 9 bases are a match to TRBD1. The CDR3 runs to 16 residues. The germline V gene encodes CDR1 DFQATT and CDR2 SNEGSKA (reference sequence). CDR3 sequence: CGLLLGDRANTGELFF. The CDR3 coding sequence is TGCGGCCTTCTGTTGGGGGACAGGGCGAACACCGGGGAGCTGTTTTTT.

For the CDR3, the DNA is TGTGCCAGCAGTTTATTGGGACAGGGTGATGAAAAACTGTTTTTT. Protein sequence: CASSLLGQGDEKLFF. The V gene is TRBV27, the J gene TRBJ1-4, with 9 bases that match TRBD1. The CDR3 is 15 amino acids. The V gene end was trimmed by 1 base and the J gene end by 6 bases; junction bases not matched to a gene: 3. Germline-derived CDR1 and CDR2 are MNHEY and SMNVEV (reference sequence).

Many counts were recorded for this clonotype. The V and J genes are TRBV30 and TRBJ2-7; D not certain. Germline loops: CDR1 GTSNPN, CDR2 SVGIG (reference sequence). Trimming took off 2 bases at V and 0 bases at J, with 11 bases between the two ends. The CDR3 is 14 residues long. CDR3 nucleotides: TGTGCCTGGAGTCCTGTCTGGAGCTCCTACGAGCAGTACTTC. It codes for CAWSPVWSSYEQYF.

The genes are TRBV6-5 and TRBJ2-1; the match to TRBD2 covers 9 bases. The V and J ends lost 2 bases and 7 bases, in that order; junction bases with no gene match: 15. Germline loops: CDR1 MNHEY, CDR2 SVGAGI. The CDR3 covers 18 residues. CDR3 loop: CASSYEGFAGGSGNEQFF. The CDR3 DNA sequence: TGTGCCAGCAGTTACGAGGGTTTTGCGGGAGGGTCCGGGAATGAGCAGTTCTTC.

The chain is built from TRBV20-1 and TRBJ1-2; unclear D gene. There are 12 residues in the CDR3. CDR1 and CDR2 (germline): DFQATT, SNEGSKA (reference sequence). V gave up 1 base and J gave up 5 bases, with 8 bases separating them. In DNA, the CDR3 is TGCAGTGCTAGAGCCCAAAATTATGGCTACACCTTC. Translating gives CSARAQNYGYTF.

This chain joins TRBV11-1 and TRBJ1-2; 10 positions agree with TRBD1. The V gene's germline CDR1 is SGHAT and CDR2 FQDESV (reference sequence). The junction had 7 bases not matched to a gene; V was cut back by 5 bases and J by 4 bases. This CDR3 is 15 amino acids long. This chain's CDR3 is CASSLTGGSVYGYTF. Here the CDR3 DNA reads TGTGCCAGCAGCCTGACAGGGGGCTCCGTCTATGGCTACACCTTC.

This clonotype occurred many times. The chain is built from TRBV20-1 and TRBJ2-1; 9 nucleotides align to TRBD2. Germline CDR1 reads DFQATT; CDR2 reads SNEGSKA (reference sequence). There are 18 residues in the CDR3. V lost 6 bases and J lost 0; bases outside the gene matches: 15. CDR3 sequence (DNA): TGCAGTGCGAGTTGGCTAGCGGGGAGTCCCAGCTCCTACAATGAGCAGTTCTTC. This encodes CSASWLAGSPSSYNEQFF.

This clonotype was recorded at least ten times. The CDR3 here is CASSPGTINTGELFF. In DNA form, the CDR3 reads TGTGCCAGCAGCCCCGGGACAATTAACACCGGGGAGCTGTTTTTT. This chain links TRBV7-2 with TRBJ2-2; D possibly corresponds to TRBD1 (6 bases). CDR1 and CDR2 from the germline V gene are SGHTA and FQGNSA. This CDR3 is 15 amino acids long. V was pared by 5 bases and J by 2 bases, with 12 bases between.

The chain carries TRBV9 and TRBJ2-3; 9 bases map to TRBD2. Trimming took 0 bases from V and 5 from J; bases not matched to a gene: 10. The germline gives CDR1 SGDLS, CDR2 YYNGEE. The CDR3 sequence is 17 residues long. The CDR3 reads CASSVGVNSGRGDTQYF. Written as DNA, the CDR3 is TGTGCCAGCAGCGTAGGGGTCAATAGCGGGAGAGGAGATACGCAGTATTTT.

In this sample, this clonotype turned up many times. The chain combines TRBV30 with TRBJ1-5; D gene ambiguous. Trimming took 4 bases from V and 0 from J, leaving 19 bases between them. This CDR3 contains 17 residues. Germline V gene data show CDR1 as GTSNPN and CDR2 as SVGIG (reference sequence). CDR3 coding DNA: TGTGCCTGGATCACCACCCCGGAGGGATATAGCAATCAGCCCCAGCATTTT. Its protein product is CAWITTPEGYSNQPQHF.

There are many counts of this clonotype. V usage is TRBV2 and J usage is TRBJ2-1; no clear D gene. The length of the CDR3 is 11 residues. The V end lost 3 bases, the J end lost 9 bases, and 6 bases lay between the germline ends. The V gene's germline CDR1 is SNHLY and CDR2 FYNNEI. CDR3 nucleotide sequence: TGTGCCAGCAGTGAGATGGGTGAGCAGTTCTTC. Translation: CASSEMGEQFF.

Turning to this clonotype: A clone one base away is much larger, so this may be a read error. The chain employs TRBV11-2 and TRBJ2-6, with a weak D call TRBD1 (5 bases). This CDR3 spans 15 amino acids. Germline V gene lookup returns CDR1 SGHAT and CDR2 FQNNGV. The CDR3 coding sequence is TGTGCCAGCAGCTTACAGCCCTCTGGGGCCGACGTCCTGACTTTC. It translates to CASSLQPSGADVLTF.

The chain carries TRBV20-1 and TRBJ1-5, with D unresolved. Germline loops: CDR1 DFQATT, CDR2 SNEGSKA (reference sequence). This CDR3 region has 13 residues. The V gene lost 3 bases and the J gene lost 3 bases, with 9 bases spanning the gap. The CDR3: CSASGVYNQPQHF. The CDR3 region has the DNA TGCAGTGCTAGCGGGGTCTACAATCAGCCCCAGCATTTT.

The chain links TRBV7-2 to TRBJ2-7; a weak D match, TRBD2 (6 bases). The CDR3 spans 15 residues. Germline values: CDR1 SGHTA, CDR2 FQGNSA. Trimming cost V 5 bases and J 2 bases, with 16 bases left between them. CDR3 bases: TGTGCCAGCAGCCTCGGGGTGTCGGGGGCCTACGAGCAGTACTTC. Translating gives CASSLGVSGAYEQYF.

This clonotype was counted between two and nine times. The V call is TRBV27, the J call TRBJ2-7, with 9 bases fitting TRBD1. J lost 0 bases, V lost 6 bases, and 9 bases had no gene match. There are 16 residues in the CDR3. Germline V gene lookup returns CDR1 MNHEY and CDR2 SMNVEV (reference sequence). CDR3 sequence: CASSTSHRGRSYEQYF. CDR3 nucleotide sequence: TGTGCCAGCAGCACATCCCACAGGGGGCGCTCCTACGAGCAGTACTTC.